This is a list of T cell receptor beta chains from one sample in a study of blood T cell repertoires in COVID-19. Libraries were prepared by immunoSEQ multiplex PCR; TCRdb keeps only in-frame clonotypes and omits some of them. This table has fewer than 45,000 clones, approximately 86% appearing once. The sequencing sample was made of peripheral blood. These receptors came from a woman older than 75 with acute or convalescent COVID-19. CDR3s include the opening cysteine and the closing phenylalanine or tryptophan. Fields, in order: J gene, D gene, clone size, V gene, CDR3 DNA, CDR3 protein. A D gene is named only where the DNA matches it firmly. Part of the rows lack a size; the others show once, few, many or a class for expanded clones.

>TRBJ2-7|TRBD1|-|TRBV10-3
TGTGCCATCAGTGAGTCCCGGGACAGGGGCTACGAGCAGTACTTC
CAISESRDRGYEQYF
>TRBJ2-2|TRBD2|-|TRBV18
TGTGCCAGCTCACCCTCGTTAGCGGGAAGCTCCCCCGGGGAGCTGTTTTTT
CASSPSLAGSSPGELFF
>TRBJ1-1|-|-|TRBV7-9
TGTGCCAGCAGCTCGACAGGGAACACTGAAGCTTTCTTT
CASSSTGNTEAFF
>TRBJ1-2|-|-|TRBV29-1
TGCAGCGCCGGGGGGGGCAGCAATATTTATGGCTACACCTTC
CSAGGGSNIYGYTF
>TRBJ2-7|TRBD2|-|TRBV5-6
TGTGCCAGCAGCTCAACCGTTACTAGCGGGGAACCCTACGAGCAGTACTTC
CASSSTVTSGEPYEQYF
>TRBJ2-7|-|-|TRBV27
TGTGCCAGCAGTTTAGCAGGGGCCGACTACGAGCAGTACTTC
CASSLAGADYEQYF
>TRBJ2-1|-|-|TRBV28
TGTGCCAGCAGTATCTCTAGCGTTGGGGAGCAGTTCTTC
CASSISSVGEQFF
>TRBJ2-1|-|-|TRBV5-6
TGTGCCAGCAGCGATACTCTAGCGCCGATTAACAATGAGCAGTTCTTC
CASSDTLAPINNEQFF
>TRBJ1-5|TRBD1|-|TRBV7-8
TGTGCCAGCAGCTTGGGGGACAGGGAACTAAATCAGCCCCAGCATTTT
CASSLGDRELNQPQHF
>TRBJ2-4|TRBD2|-|TRBV7-9
TGTGCCAGCAGCTTAGGGACTAGCCGGATCGCGAACATTCAGTACTTC
CASSLGTSRIANIQYF
>TRBJ1-3|-|-|TRBV6-1
TGTGCCAGCAGTGCGGTTCGGGGAGAAACCTCTGGAAACACCATATATTTT
CASSAVRGETSGNTIYF
>TRBJ1-1|-|-|TRBV19
TGTGCCAGTAGTACTACTCCTACGACTGAAGCTTTCTTT
CASSTTPTTEAFF
>TRBJ2-3|TRBD2|-|TRBV10-1
TGCGCCAGCTCTCGCCCCCAGCGGGAGAGCACAGATACGCAGTATTTT
CASSRPQRESTDTQYF
>TRBJ2-5|TRBD2|once|TRBV28
TGTGCCAGCAGTTTCGCCGGGACTAGCGGGAGCACCCAGTACTTC
CASSFAGTSGSTQYF
>TRBJ2-3|TRBD2|-|TRBV2
TGTGCCAGCAGTGTGTCCGCGGGAGGGGTCACAGATACGCAGTATTTT
CASSVSAGGVTDTQYF
>TRBJ1-5|-|-|TRBV18
TGTGCCAGCTCGAGGGCTCAGTCCAATCAGCCCCAGCATTTT
CASSRAQSNQPQHF
>TRBJ2-1|TRBD2|once|TRBV5-1
TGCGCCAGCAGCTACCTAGGACTAGCGGGAGGGCCGGTCTCCTACAATGAGCAGTTCTTC
CASSYLGLAGGPVSYNEQFF
>TRBJ2-7|TRBD1|-|TRBV5-1
TGCGCCAGCACCAAGGACAGGGATCGGGAGCAGTACTTC
CASTKDRDREQYF
>TRBJ2-1|-|-|TRBV5-6
TGTGCCAGCAGCTTCGGTAGCTACAATGAGCAGTTCTTC
CASSFGSYNEQFF
>TRBJ1-5|-|-|TRBV19
TGTGCCAGTAGTCTCAGCAGGACAGGCAATCAGCCCCAGCATTTT
CASSLSRTGNQPQHF
>TRBJ1-1|-|-|TRBV18
TGTGCCAGCTCACCACTGCTTCCCCGGAGGGATGACACTGAAGCTTTCTTT
CASSPLLPRRDDTEAFF
>TRBJ1-1|-|-|TRBV30
TGTGCCTGGAGTCCAGTCGCGGGGAGCACTGAAGCTTTCTTT
CAWSPVAGSTEAFF
>TRBJ1-6|-|-|TRBV6-6
TGTGCCAGCAGTCCCTCTGGGGAGCGGGACCTCCACTTT
CASSPSGERDLHF
>TRBJ1-2|-|-|TRBV29-1
TGCAGCGTTGGTCCCGGGGAGGCCTATGGCTACACCTTC
CSVGPGEAYGYTF
>TRBJ1-5|-|-|TRBV4-1
TGCGCCAGCAGCCACGAAAAAACAGGGTCTCAGCCCCAGCATTTT
CASSHEKTGSQPQHF
>TRBJ2-3|-|-|TRBV7-9
TGTGCCAGCAGCTTAGGTTCACAGCGCACAGATACGCAGTATTTT
CASSLGSQRTDTQYF
>TRBJ2-2|TRBD1|-|TRBV5-1
TGCGCCAGCAGCTTGGGGACAGGGGTAACCGGGGAGCTGTTTTTT
CASSLGTGVTGELFF
>TRBJ2-7|-|once|TRBV3-1/TRBV3-2
TGTGCCAGCAGCCCTCGGGCAGGGGAGTATCACTACGAGCAGTACTTC
CASSPRAGEYHYEQYF
>TRBJ2-5|TRBD2|-|TRBV20-1
TGCAGTGCTAGTGGGACTAGCGGGAGTCTGGAGACCCAGTACTTC
CSASGTSGSLETQYF
>TRBJ1-1|TRBD1|-|TRBV5-6
TGTGCCAGCAGCCCGGACAGGGTGAACACTGAAGCTTTCTTT
CASSPDRVNTEAFF
>TRBJ1-6|-|-|TRBV28
TGTGCCAGCAGTTTTTATTTTATTAGCTCGAATTCACCCCTCCACTTT
CASSFYFISSNSPLHF
>TRBJ2-5|TRBD2|-|TRBV7-2
TGTGCCAGCAGCTTAGGGCTCCTAGCGGTCGGGGGAGAGACCCAGTACTTC
CASSLGLLAVGGETQYF
>TRBJ2-3|-|-|TRBV7-2
TGTGCCAGCAGCCTGACATATACTAGCACAGATACGCAGTATTTT
CASSLTYTSTDTQYF
>TRBJ1-6|-|-|TRBV10-3
TGTGCCATCAGTGAAGGGCAGGGGAATTCACCCCTCCACTTT
CAISEGQGNSPLHF
>TRBJ2-7|TRBD2|-|TRBV30
TGTGCCTGGAGTCACCTAAGAGCGGGAGGCAACGAGCAGTACTTC
CAWSHLRAGGNEQYF
>TRBJ1-4|TRBD1|-|TRBV2
TGTGCCAGCAGCGAACTGACAGGGACTAATGAAAAACTGTTTTTT
CASSELTGTNEKLFF
>TRBJ2-5|-|-|TRBV7-8
TGTGCCAGCAGCTTCGAAGGGGGGGGGCAAGAGACCCAGTACTTC
CASSFEGGGQETQYF
>TRBJ1-5|-|-|TRBV19
TGTGCCAGTAGTATGGAAGGCGGGGTAGTCGGCAATCAGCCCCAGCATTTT
CASSMEGGVVGNQPQHF
>TRBJ2-1|-|-|TRBV28
TGTGCCAGCAGTCCGGGACTGCCCTACAATGAGCAGTTCTTC
CASSPGLPYNEQFF
>TRBJ2-7|TRBD1|once|TRBV6-4
TGTGCCAGCAGTGTGAGTATGGGCGGGACAGGGATCTACGAGCAGTACTTC
CASSVSMGGTGIYEQYF
>TRBJ1-1|TRBD1|few|TRBV12-3/TRBV12-4
TGTGCCAGCATGCCGGGACAGGGGGAAGCTTTCTTT
CASMPGQGEAFF
>TRBJ1-2|TRBD1|few|TRBV2
TGTGCCAGCAGTGGGACAGGGAACTATGGCTACACCTTC
CASSGTGNYGYTF
>TRBJ2-7|TRBD2|-|TRBV5-4
TGTGCCAGCAGCAGCCGGACTAGATCGGGCGAGCAGTACTTC
CASSSRTRSGEQYF
>TRBJ1-2|-|-|TRBV18
TGTGCCAGCAGAGATCAGCGAAACTATGGCTACACCTTC
CASRDQRNYGYTF
>TRBJ1-3|-|-|TRBV2
TGTGCCAGCAGCTCTACAGTAATCTCTGGAAACACCATATATTTT
CASSSTVISGNTIYF
>TRBJ2-7|-|-|TRBV3-1/TRBV3-2
TGTGCCAGCAGCCCTGTGGGAGTGCTCTACGAGCAGTACTTC
CASSPVGVLYEQYF
>TRBJ2-7|-|few|TRBV11-2
TGTGCCAGCAGCTCACAGACAGGCGAGCAGTACTTC
CASSSQTGEQYF
>TRBJ2-7|-|-|TRBV18
TGTGCCAGCTCATCGGAGTCCTACGAGCAGTACTTC
CASSSESYEQYF
>TRBJ2-7|-|-|TRBV6-5
TGTGCCAGCAGTAACTGGAGGGCCAGCTTATCCTACGAGCAGTACTTC
CASSNWRASLSYEQYF
>TRBJ1-4|TRBD1|-|TRBV6-6
TGTGCCAGCAGTCCCCGACAGGGGGAGGGAGAAAAACTGTTTTTT
CASSPRQGEGEKLFF
>TRBJ2-3|-|-|TRBV9
TGTGCCAGCAGCGTAGCTACGGAGGGAAAGTCGCAGTATTTT
CASSVATEGKSQYF
>TRBJ2-3|TRBD2|-|TRBV2
TGTGCCAGCAGTGAAGGTTGGGCTAGCGGACTCATCACAGATACGCAGTATTTT
CASSEGWASGLITDTQYF
>TRBJ1-2|-|-|TRBV3-1/TRBV3-2
TGTGCCAGCAGCCAAGGGACACTGCCTAACTATGGCTACACCTTC
CASSQGTLPNYGYTF
>TRBJ2-7|TRBD1|-|TRBV30
TGTGCCTGGAGTGTAGGGACAGGGGGACTCGGCGAGCAGTACTTC
CAWSVGTGGLGEQYF